The source of this T cell receptor (beta chain) is a study of T cells in localized non-small cell lung cancer. Details on this clone: Its antigen is unidentified.

Per germline, CDR1 SGHVS and CDR2 FQNEAQ. Trimming removed 7 bases at V and 1 base at J, with 9 bases between. The CDR3 sequence is 13 residues long. Study-level results: Longer overall survival was associated with a higher density of T cells in the blood. Only one tumor region went through sequencing, so heterogeneity may still be there. Paired adjacent lung recovered a median roughly 56 of the top 100 tumor clones.

TCRdb keeps only in-frame clones here, not all; method: immunoSEQ multiplex PCR. This sample carries 58,000 or so clones, roughly 90% of them seen once, and the ten largest clones take roughly 1.9%. This sample comprised peripheral blood, obtained before any cancer treatment. The clonotype was recovered from a woman aged 35 to 75 with stage I lung adenocarcinoma. The genes are TRBV7-8 and TRBJ2-3; D possibly corresponds to TRBD2 (5 bases). In DNA, the CDR3 is TGTGCCAGCATCGTTAGCGGCACAGATACGCAGTATTTT. It codes for CASIVSGTDTQYF.